A selection of T cell receptor beta chains follows, all from one sample in a study of OX40 agonist ivuxolimab in advanced cancers. Clones were sequenced by immunoSEQ multiplex PCR, and TCRdb holds only the in-frame ones, with some missing. The table includes about 45,000 clones, roughly 82% detected once. The input for sequencing was CD4+ or CD8+ T cells sorted from blood, taken in a trial of the OX40 agonist ivuxolimab. These receptors originate from an adult with an advanced solid tumor such as melanoma, head and neck, liver or kidney cancer. Both conserved end residues are part of each CDR3. The order of the fields is J gene, V gene, D gene, clone size, CDR3 DNA, CDR3 protein. D genes are given only for firm matches. The size entry is marked missing in some rows and otherwise reads once, few, many or a size class.

J: TRBJ2-1; V: TRBV5-1; D: -; size: -; DNA: TGCGCCAGTAGAGGAGGGGCTCGCTCCTACAATGAGCAGTTCTTC; CDR3: CASRGGARSYNEQFF
J: TRBJ2-4; V: TRBV18; D: TRBD2; size: -; DNA: TGTGCCAGCTCGGGACTAGCGGAACCGCTCAAAAACATTCAGTACTTC; CDR3: CASSGLAEPLKNIQYF
J: TRBJ1-1; V: TRBV19; D: -; size: -; DNA: TGTGCCACAGGGTCTTGGACTGAAGCTTTCTTT; CDR3: CATGSWTEAFF
J: TRBJ1-2; V: TRBV7-9; D: -; size: -; DNA: TGTGCCAGCAGCGGGCGCCGGGACAACCCCTATGGCTACACCTTC; CDR3: CASSGRRDNPYGYTF
J: TRBJ2-7; V: TRBV5-4; D: -; size: few; DNA: TGTGCCAGCAGCACAGTTCTCATACCTAACGAGCAGTACTTC; CDR3: CASSTVLIPNEQYF
J: TRBJ2-3; V: TRBV5-4; D: -; size: -; DNA: TGTGCCAGCAGGGGCGGGATGACAGATACGCAGTATTTT; CDR3: CASRGGMTDTQYF
J: TRBJ1-4; V: TRBV7-2; D: -; size: -; DNA: TGTGCCAGCAGCTTGGCAGGGGTTAATGAAAAACTGTTTTTT; CDR3: CASSLAGVNEKLFF
J: TRBJ2-7; V: TRBV5-1; D: -; size: -; DNA: TGCGCCAGCAGCGTTGACAAGACATACGAGCAGTACTTC; CDR3: CASSVDKTYEQYF
J: TRBJ2-2; V: TRBV7-8; D: -; size: -; DNA: TGTGCCAGCAGCTTAGTAGGTGGGGAGCTGTTTTTT; CDR3: CASSLVGGELFF
J: TRBJ1-2; V: TRBV6-6; D: -; size: -; DNA: TGTGCCAGCCGGGTCAGGGGAAGTCTTGACTACACCTTC; CDR3: CASRVRGSLDYTF
J: TRBJ2-2; V: TRBV11-2; D: -; size: -; DNA: TGTGCCAGCAGCTTGGGGGTTGGATCACCCGGGGAGCTGTTTTTT; CDR3: CASSLGVGSPGELFF
J: TRBJ2-7; V: TRBV7-2; D: -; size: -; DNA: TGTGCCAGCAGCCCCCCGGCCTCCTACGAGCAGTACTTC; CDR3: CASSPPASYEQYF
J: TRBJ2-7; V: TRBV29-1; D: TRBD1; size: -; DNA: TGCAGCGTTGTTGGACAGGTTCGTAGCTCCTACGAGCAGTACTTC; CDR3: CSVVGQVRSSYEQYF
J: TRBJ2-3; V: TRBV7-3; D: -; size: -; DNA: TGTGCCAGCAGCTTAGGGGCTAGCGATAGCACAGATACGCAGTATTTT; CDR3: CASSLGASDSTDTQYF
J: TRBJ2-1; V: TRBV6-1; D: TRBD2; size: -; DNA: TGTGCCAGCAGTGTAGCGGGGACGGGAATTAAAGAGCAGTTCTTC; CDR3: CASSVAGTGIKEQFF
J: TRBJ1-2; V: TRBV9; D: -; size: -; DNA: TGTGCCAGCACCCCTTTGGGGGACTATGGCTACACCTTC; CDR3: CASTPLGDYGYTF
J: TRBJ2-1; V: TRBV7-2; D: TRBD2; size: -; DNA: TGTGCCAGCAGCTTAGCGGGACTAGCGGGAGTTGAGCAGTTCTTC; CDR3: CASSLAGLAGVEQFF
J: TRBJ2-1; V: TRBV7-2; D: TRBD2; size: -; DNA: TGTGCCAGCAGCTTACGGGACTATGGCTACAATGAGCAGTTCTTC; CDR3: CASSLRDYGYNEQFF
J: TRBJ2-1; V: TRBV19; D: TRBD2; size: -; DNA: TGTGCCAGTAGTATTCATAGCGGGAGCGTTAGCTCCTACAATGAGCAGTTCTTC; CDR3: CASSIHSGSVSSYNEQFF
J: TRBJ1-2; V: TRBV4-3; D: TRBD1; size: -; DNA: TGCGCCAGCAGCCAAGATAAGACAGGGATCTATGGCTACACCTTC; CDR3: CASSQDKTGIYGYTF
J: TRBJ2-5; V: TRBV5-8; D: TRBD1; size: -; DNA: TGTGCCAGCAGCCCGGGACAGGGGATCCAAGAGACCCAGTACTTC; CDR3: CASSPGQGIQETQYF
J: TRBJ1-1; V: TRBV5-4; D: -; size: few; DNA: TGTGCCAGCAGTTATAATGGGGCTAACACTGAAGCTTTCTTT; CDR3: CASSYNGANTEAFF
J: TRBJ1-2; V: TRBV19; D: -; size: -; DNA: TGTGCCAGTAGACCTGGCCTTAACTATGGCTACACCTTC; CDR3: CASRPGLNYGYTF
J: TRBJ2-5; V: TRBV19; D: -; size: -; DNA: TGTGCCAGTAGCAGTGAAACGGGGACCCAGTACTTC; CDR3: CASSSETGTQYF
J: TRBJ1-6; V: TRBV21-1; D: -; size: -; DNA: TGTGCCAGCCCCGTCCGCCAGGGAGATAATTCACCCCTCCACTTT; CDR3: CASPVRQGDNSPLHF
J: TRBJ2-1; V: TRBV6-5; D: -; size: -; DNA: TGTGCCAGCAGTTACGGTGGGGGGGGGCACAATGAGCAGTTCTTC; CDR3: CASSYGGGGHNEQFF
J: TRBJ2-3; V: TRBV7-2; D: -; size: -; DNA: TGTGCCAGCAGCTTAATGCGGGATACGCAGTATTTT; CDR3: CASSLMRDTQYF
J: TRBJ2-1; V: TRBV7-2; D: TRBD1; size: -; DNA: TGTGCCAGCAGCTTCCCCAGTTCGGGACAGGGGCTCAATGAGCAGTTCTTC; CDR3: CASSFPSSGQGLNEQFF
J: TRBJ2-1; V: TRBV9; D: TRBD2; size: -; DNA: TGTGCCAGCAGCGCGGGGACTAGCGGGGGGAATGAGCAGTTCTTC; CDR3: CASSAGTSGGNEQFF
J: TRBJ2-2; V: TRBV2; D: TRBD2; size: -; DNA: TGTGCCAGCAGTGAATTAGCGGGGACCGGGGAGCTGTTTTTT; CDR3: CASSELAGTGELFF
J: TRBJ1-2; V: TRBV2; D: -; size: once; DNA: TGTGCCAGCACCATGGCGAGGGATGGCTACACCTTC; CDR3: CASTMARDGYTF
J: TRBJ2-3; V: TRBV10-3; D: -; size: -; DNA: TGTGCCATCAGAACCGCAGGGCCCACAGATACGCAGTATTTT; CDR3: CAIRTAGPTDTQYF
J: TRBJ1-3; V: TRBV19; D: -; size: -; DNA: TGTGCCAGCATTTCGACACCCGACTCTGGAAACACCATATATTTT; CDR3: CASISTPDSGNTIYF
J: TRBJ2-7; V: TRBV6-4; D: TRBD1; size: -; DNA: TGTGCCAGCATCGCCGGTCCGGGACAGGGGAGCTCCTACGAGCAGTACTTC; CDR3: CASIAGPGQGSSYEQYF
J: TRBJ2-2; V: TRBV9; D: -; size: -; DNA: TGTGCCAGCAGCGTAGCCCCAGGGTCCGGGGAGCTGTTTTTT; CDR3: CASSVAPGSGELFF
J: TRBJ1-3; V: TRBV10-2; D: TRBD1; size: -; DNA: TGCGCCAGCAAGCAGGGGGCAGATGGAAACACCATATATTTT; CDR3: CASKQGADGNTIYF
J: TRBJ2-4; V: TRBV11-2; D: TRBD2; size: -; DNA: TGTGCCACCAAGGGTGCTTTCACTAGCGGAGTAGCCAAAAACATTCAGTACTTC; CDR3: CATKGAFTSGVAKNIQYF
J: TRBJ2-7; V: TRBV6-5; D: -; size: once; DNA: TGTGCCAGCAGTAATCTTCTGGAGCAGTACTTC; CDR3: CASSNLLEQYF
J: TRBJ2-1; V: TRBV7-2; D: TRBD2; size: -; DNA: TGTGCCAGCAGCTTCCCCGTGGGGGGAAGCGGGGGTCCCTACAATGAGCAGTTCTTC; CDR3: CASSFPVGGSGGPYNEQFF
J: TRBJ1-4; V: TRBV7-8; D: TRBD1; size: -; DNA: TGTGCCAGCAGCTCCAACAGGGGGTCTAATGAAAAACTGTTTTTT; CDR3: CASSSNRGSNEKLFF
J: TRBJ2-1; V: TRBV19; D: TRBD2; size: few; DNA: TGTGCCAGTAACGACGGCGGGAGTAGGTATGAGCAGTTCTTC; CDR3: CASNDGGSRYEQFF
J: TRBJ2-3; V: TRBV7-2; D: TRBD2; size: -; DNA: TGTGCCAGCAGCATACTCCTCGGACTAGCCGCAGATACGCAGTATTTT; CDR3: CASSILLGLAADTQYF
J: TRBJ2-7; V: TRBV6-5; D: -; size: -; DNA: TGTGCCATCGCCAGGCAGGGAGCACACGAGCAGTACTTC; CDR3: CAIARQGAHEQYF
J: TRBJ1-4; V: TRBV10-3; D: -; size: -; DNA: TGTGCCATCAGTGACCGGGGCCACGAAAAACTGTTTTTT; CDR3: CAISDRGHEKLFF
J: TRBJ2-7; V: TRBV5-8; D: TRBD2; size: -; DNA: TGTGCCAGCTCGAAGCGGGAAAGGATCTACGAGCAGTACTTC; CDR3: CASSKRERIYEQYF
J: TRBJ2-1; V: TRBV7-9; D: TRBD2; size: -; DNA: TGTGCCAGCAGCTTATGGGTTGGGGAGGGGAGCAATGAGCAGTTCTTC; CDR3: CASSLWVGEGSNEQFF
J: TRBJ2-3; V: TRBV18; D: TRBD1; size: -; DNA: TGTGCCAGCTCACCGACAGGGGCAGGCACAGATACGCAGTATTTT; CDR3: CASSPTGAGTDTQYF
J: TRBJ1-2; V: TRBV4-1; D: -; size: -; DNA: TGCGCCAGCAGCCACGACTGGGGGGACGCACGTGGCTACACCTTC; CDR3: CASSHDWGDARGYTF
J: TRBJ2-5; V: TRBV2; D: TRBD2; size: -; DNA: TGTGCCAGCAGTATACCTTTGACTAGCGGGAGTGGGGAGACCCAGTACTTC; CDR3: CASSIPLTSGSGETQYF
J: TRBJ1-6; V: TRBV4-1; D: -; size: few; DNA: TGCGCCAGCAGCCAAGTTCTGCCTGGGTCACCCCTCCACTTT; CDR3: CASSQVLPGSPLHF
J: TRBJ2-5; V: TRBV4-1; D: -; size: -; DNA: TGCGCCAGCAGCCAACCCTCGGTGGGGGCCCAAGAGACCCAGTACTTC; CDR3: CASSQPSVGAQETQYF
J: TRBJ2-3; V: TRBV19; D: TRBD2; size: -; DNA: TGTGCCAGTACCACCGTAGCGGGAGGGGCAGATACGCAGTATTTT; CDR3: CASTTVAGGADTQYF
J: TRBJ1-1; V: TRBV7-2; D: -; size: -; DNA: TGTGCCAGCAGCTCCAGGGCAATGAACACTGAAGCTTTCTTT; CDR3: CASSSRAMNTEAFF
J: TRBJ1-6; V: TRBV2; D: TRBD1; size: -; DNA: TGTGCCAGCAGGGGACAGGGGAATAATTCACCCCTCCACTTT; CDR3: CASRGQGNNSPLHF
J: TRBJ2-7; V: TRBV9; D: TRBD2; size: -; DNA: TGTGCCAGCAGCGTAGCCGGCGGGACTAGCGGGGGGGCCGCTTACGAGCAGTACTTC; CDR3: CASSVAGGTSGGAAYEQYF